This TCR beta chain was obtained from a study of Ad26.COV2.S vaccination and SARS-CoV-2 variants. On the study more broadly: The vaccine Ad26.COV2.S was put into the muscle once, or twice with 56 days between.

CDR1 SEHNR and CDR2 FQNEAQ come from the germline V gene (reference sequence). J gave up 2 bases and V 3 bases, and 3 bases lay outside the gene matches. The length of the CDR3 is 16 residues. Treatment denoted: around 19 received Ad26.COV2.S at low or high dose, single or two shots; 5 received placebo; per-sample allocation not given. Samples analyzed were those drawn on day 63 after the first vaccine or placebo injection. Using immunoSEQ multiplex PCR, the repertoire was profiled, and TCRdb retains in-frame clones only, with some absent. Here the sample spans some 410,000 clones, roughly 90% being singletons.

The sequences come from peripheral blood, collected in a trial of Ad26.COV2.S vaccine versus placebo. V is TRBV7-9 and J is TRBJ2-1; 11 bases match TRBD2. The clonotype comes from a person aged 18-65 years who received the Ad26.COV2.S COVID-19 vaccine or a placebo. CDR3 residues: CASSFPTSGAYNEQFF. CDR3 nucleotide sequence: TGTGCCAGCAGCTTCCCGACTAGCGGGGCCTACAATGAGCAGTTCTTC.